This entry concerns a single TCR beta chain. Its target is not known. The donors were members of the validation cohort, which comprised 120 subjects and was separate from the first cohort of roughly 700 subjects. Trimming removed 5 bases from V and 2 bases from J, with 11 bases in between. CDR1 and CDR2 from the germline V gene are SGHRS and YFSETQ. This CDR3 contains 14 residues. Clones were read by immunoSEQ multiplex PCR, and TCRdb kept only the in-frame ones, dropping some. The sample holds about 280,000 clones, around 87% seen once. These data belong to a study of cytomegalovirus exposure and HLA in healthy donors. Background on the study: The 120 validation repertoires were produced on the same platform as the roughly 690 repertoires of the first cohort. This was reported in a later analysis.

General study results and limits: Some public TCRs appeared in many individuals, while most sequences were rare. The classifier reportedly diagnosed cytomegalovirus status with high sensitivity and specificity.

What was sequenced was PBMCs. This chain uses TRBV5-1 with TRBJ1-5; D gene ambiguous. This receptor was identified in a woman aged 18-29 years in good health and CMV-seronegative. This chain's CDR3 is CASSEGSGNQPQHF. CDR3 DNA sequence: TGCGCCAGCAGTGAAGGGAGCGGCAATCAGCCCCAGCATTTT.